The rows below give T cell receptor beta chains drawn from one sample of a study of patients and donors after allogeneic stem cell transplantation. One entry per CDR3 protein results from TCRdb running MiXCR on the RT-PCR reads. The data hold about 110,000 distinct CDR3 sequences, with 35% observed a single time. Sequenced input: blood, either unsorted or a sorted T cell fraction (not recorded which). These receptors all stem from a human donor who was either an allogeneic HSCT recipient or a stem cell or donor lymphocyte infusion donor (not recorded which). It is not recorded whose cells these are; they may come from a transplant donor. Each CDR3 is given with its conserved first and last residue. A D gene is named only where the DNA matches it firmly. Size values are once, few and many counts, or a class for expanded clones, and some rows have none.

D gene | clone size | J gene | V gene | CDR3 protein | CDR3 DNA
. | once | TRBJ2-7 | TRBV2 | CASTARAYEQYF | TGTGCCAGCACCGCCCGGGCCTACGAGCAGTACTTC
TRBD2 | . | TRBJ2-3 | TRBV12-3/TRBV12-4 | CASSSRGLAGGPIADTQYF | TGTGCCAGCAGTTCTCGCGGACTAGCGGGAGGGCCGATCGCTGATACGCAGTATTTT
. | . | TRBJ1-2 | TRBV28 | CASSSPTGFFGYTF | TGTGCCAGCAGCAGCCCCACAGGGTTTTTCGGCTACACCTTC
. | . | TRBJ2-7 | TRBV12-3/TRBV12-4 | CASMPSLWYYEQYF | TGTGCCAGCATGCCCTCCTTGTGGTACTACGAGCAGTACTTC
TRBD1 | . | TRBJ1-1 | TRBV7-9 | CASSFLRGGTEAFF | TGTGCCAGCAGCTTCCTCAGGGGGGGCACTGAAGCTTTCTTT
. | . | TRBJ2-3 | TRBV7-9 | CASSFGDRRDTQYF | TGTGCCAGCAGCTTTGGAGACAGACGAGATACGCAGTATTTT
TRBD1 | . | TRBJ1-1 | TRBV6-6 | CASSYAGGLTEAFF | TGTGCCAGCAGTTACGCAGGGGGCCTCACTGAAGCTTTCTTT
. | few | TRBJ1-5 | TRBV6-6 | CASTPRTEVNQPQHF | TGTGCCAGCACCCCGAGGACCGAAGTCAATCAGCCCCAGCATTTT
TRBD1 | . | TRBJ2-5 | TRBV11-3 | CASSFRGQQKTYF | TGTGCCAGCAGCTTCCGGGGACAGCAAAAAACGTACTTC
TRBD2 | . | TRBJ2-1 | TRBV6-5 | CASRRTSGRNEQFF | TGTGCCAGCAGGAGGACTAGCGGGAGAAATGAGCAGTTCTTC
TRBD1 | . | TRBJ1-2 | TRBV5-4 | CASSLTGTGFNYGYTF | TGTGCCAGCAGCTTAACCGGGACAGGCTTTAACTATGGCTACACCTTC
. | few | TRBJ1-2 | TRBV29-1 | CSVDRDYGVYGYTF | TGCAGCGTTGACCGGGACTACGGGGTCTATGGCTACACCTTC
. | . | TRBJ2-7 | TRBV19 | CASSSPHRASSYEQYF | TGTGCCAGTAGTTCCCCTCACAGGGCCTCCTCCTACGAGCAGTACTTC
TRBD2 | . | TRBJ2-1 | TRBV10-1 | CASSPGGRYHEQFF | TGCGCCAGCAGTCCAGGCGGGAGATATCATGAGCAGTTCTTC
. | . | TRBJ2-3 | TRBV5-1 | CASSLPTGADTDTQYF | TGCGCCAGCAGCTTGCCTACGGGGGCCGACACAGATACGCAGTATTTT
TRBD2 | few | TRBJ2-1 | TRBV6-5 | CASRQAGVISEQFF | TGTGCCAGCAGGCAAGCGGGAGTAATAAGTGAGCAGTTCTTC
TRBD2 | . | TRBJ2-1 | TRBV19 | CASSSGSIYNEQFF | TGTGCCAGTTCTAGCGGGAGTATCTACAATGAGCAGTTCTTC
. | many | TRBJ2-5 | TRBV7-2 | CASSLRRQQETQYF | TGTGCCAGCAGCTTAAGGCGACAGCAAGAGACCCAGTACTTC
TRBD1 | few | TRBJ2-7 | TRBV18 | CASSPRQGPPYEQYF | TGTGCCAGCTCACCACGACAGGGCCCTCCCTACGAGCAGTACTTC
. | . | TRBJ1-5 | TRBV5-5 | CASSLGRGGGNQPQHF | TGTGCCAGCAGCTTGGGGAGGGGTGGAGGCAATCAGCCCCAGCATTTT
. | few | TRBJ2-7 | TRBV3-1 | CASSRGQPPEQYF | TGTGCCAGCAGCCGAGGACAGCCTCCCGAGCAGTACTTC
. | . | TRBJ2-2 | TRBV29-1 | CSVRPQGTGELFF | TGCAGCGTCCGGCCCCAGGGGACCGGGGAGCTGTTTTTT
. | . | TRBJ2-3 | TRBV7-7 | CASSRDQQTDTQYF | TGTGCCAGCAGCCGGGACCAGCAAACAGATACGCAGTATTTT
. | . | TRBJ1-4 | TRBV29-1 | CSVGTAYNEKLFF | TGCAGCGTTGGGACGGCATATAATGAAAAACTGTTTTTT
. | . | TRBJ1-2 | TRBV10-3 | CAIGSGHLYGYTF | TGTGCCATCGGATCCGGCCACCTTTATGGCTACACCTTC
TRBD1 | few | TRBJ1-2 | TRBV29-1 | CSVETGAYNYGYTF | TGCAGCGTTGAGACAGGGGCCTATAACTATGGCTACACCTTC
. | . | TRBJ2-3 | TRBV15 | CATSRDWGHTDTQYF | TGTGCCACCAGCAGAGATTGGGGGCACACAGATACGCAGTATTTT
. | . | TRBJ2-1 | TRBV4-3 | CASSQDGDTYNEQFF | TGCGCCAGCAGCCAAGATGGGGACACCTACAATGAGCAGTTCTTC
. | . | TRBJ1-1 | TRBV28 | CASTYHGHLNTEAFF | TGTGCCAGCACCTACCATGGGCACCTCAACACTGAAGCTTTCTTT
TRBD2 | . | TRBJ2-5 | TRBV6-2/TRBV6-3 | CASKLAGKETQYF | TGTGCCAGCAAGCTAGCGGGAAAGGAGACCCAGTACTTC